This is a list of T cell receptor beta chains from one sample in a study of radiation and T cells in renal cell carcinoma. Produced via immunoSEQ multiplex PCR; TCRdb's table is partial and in-frame only. Here the sample spans roughly 64,000 clones, about three quarters being singletons. This sample comprised blood, obtained from a patient whose treatment included radiotherapy and nephrectomy. The receptors derive from a man in his 60s with renal cell carcinoma. Both conserved end residues are part of each CDR3. Each record gives: D gene, V gene, clone size, J gene, CDR3 protein, CDR3 DNA. The D gene is left open where the match is weak. For some rows the clone size is stated as once, few or many, or as a class when expanded; others skip it.

D: NA; V: TRBV15; size: NA; J: TRBJ1-2; CDR3: CATSRAGINYGYTF; DNA: TGTGCCACCAGCAGGGCAGGGATCAACTATGGCTACACCTTC
D: NA; V: TRBV5-4; size: NA; J: TRBJ2-3; CDR3: CASSLEGSSTDTQYF; DNA: TGTGCCAGCAGCTTGGAGGGCAGTAGCACAGATACGCAGTATTTT
D: NA; V: TRBV9; size: NA; J: TRBJ1-2; CDR3: CASSVAGETGPYGYTF; DNA: TGTGCCAGCAGCGTAGCTGGGGAGACGGGTCCATATGGCTACACCTTC
D: TRBD1; V: TRBV4-2; size: NA; J: TRBJ1-5; CDR3: CASSSGQSNQPQHF; DNA: TGTGCCAGCAGCTCGGGACAGAGCAATCAGCCCCAGCATTTT
D: NA; V: TRBV7-9; size: NA; J: TRBJ2-5; CDR3: CASSWWGGEETQYF; DNA: TGTGCCAGCAGCTGGTGGGGCGGGGAAGAGACCCAGTACTTC
D: NA; V: TRBV7-2; size: NA; J: TRBJ2-7; CDR3: CASSLVMDYEQYF; DNA: TGTGCCAGCAGCTTAGTGATGGACTACGAGCAGTACTTC
D: NA; V: TRBV9; size: NA; J: TRBJ2-2; CDR3: CASSRGHRTGELFF; DNA: TGTGCCAGCAGCCGGGGACATAGGACCGGGGAGCTGTTTTTT
D: NA; V: TRBV5-1; size: NA; J: TRBJ1-2; CDR3: CASSQTSNYGYTF; DNA: TGCGCCAGCAGCCAGACTTCTAACTATGGCTACACCTTC
D: TRBD2; V: TRBV18; size: NA; J: TRBJ2-1; CDR3: CASSPKAGGFNEQFF; DNA: TGTGCCAGCTCACCTAAGGCGGGGGGATTCAATGAGCAGTTCTTC
D: NA; V: TRBV4-3; size: NA; J: TRBJ1-1; CDR3: CASSQGIGLNTEAFF; DNA: TGCGCCAGCAGCCAAGGGATTGGCTTGAACACTGAAGCTTTCTTT
D: NA; V: TRBV7-2; size: NA; J: TRBJ1-2; CDR3: CASSLPSQVSHGYTF; DNA: TGTGCCAGCAGCTTACCCTCACAGGTCTCGCATGGCTACACCTTC
D: TRBD1; V: TRBV11-3; size: NA; J: TRBJ1-1; CDR3: CASSLLTGTGNTEAFF; DNA: TGTGCCAGCAGCTTATTAACCGGGACAGGGAACACTGAAGCTTTCTTT
D: NA; V: TRBV10-3; size: NA; J: TRBJ2-5; CDR3: CAISESTSSPETQYF; DNA: TGTGCCATCAGTGAGTCAACTAGCTCTCCCGAGACCCAGTACTTC
D: NA; V: TRBV10-3; size: NA; J: TRBJ1-2; CDR3: CATSAGDNGYTF; DNA: TGTGCCACCAGTGCTGGGGATAATGGCTACACCTTC
D: TRBD2; V: TRBV19; size: NA; J: TRBJ2-3; CDR3: CASRRAGDGDTQYF; DNA: TGTGCCAGTAGAAGAGCGGGGGATGGGGATACGCAGTATTTT
D: NA; V: TRBV30; size: NA; J: TRBJ2-4; CDR3: CAWSVTQGNIQYF; DNA: TGTGCCTGGAGTGTAACCCAGGGGAACATTCAGTACTTC
D: NA; V: TRBV12-1; size: NA; J: TRBJ2-3; CDR3: CASSFGESGTRADTQYF; DNA: TGTGCCAGCAGCTTCGGGGAGTCCGGGACTAGGGCAGATACGCAGTATTTT
D: NA; V: TRBV2; size: NA; J: TRBJ2-1; CDR3: CASSVLENEQFF; DNA: TGTGCCAGCAGTGTATTAGAGAATGAGCAGTTCTTC
D: NA; V: TRBV21-1; size: NA; J: TRBJ2-5; CDR3: CASSKVPLGAIQETQYF; DNA: TGTGCCAGCAGCAAAGTACCGCTGGGGGCGATCCAAGAGACCCAGTACTTC
D: NA; V: TRBV9; size: NA; J: TRBJ1-2; CDR3: CASSVGPSFRSWEYGYTF; DNA: TGTGCCAGCAGCGTAGGCCCATCCTTCCGATCTTGGGAATATGGCTACACCTTC
D: NA; V: TRBV6-5; size: NA; J: TRBJ2-7; CDR3: CASSKYSSPIEEQYF; DNA: TGTGCCAGCAGCAAATACAGCTCCCCCATCGAGGAGCAGTACTTC
D: TRBD2; V: TRBV11-3; size: NA; J: TRBJ2-2; CDR3: CASSRDYFTGELFF; DNA: TGTGCCAGCAGCCGGGACTACTTCACCGGGGAGCTGTTTTTT
D: NA; V: TRBV18; size: NA; J: TRBJ2-3; CDR3: CASSPGTPVDTQYF; DNA: TGTGCCAGCTCACCCGGGACGCCGGTCGATACGCAGTATTTT
D: TRBD1; V: TRBV7-9; size: NA; J: TRBJ1-1; CDR3: CASSLEGGRGTEAFF; DNA: TGTGCCAGCAGCTTAGAAGGGGGCCGCGGCACTGAAGCTTTCTTT
D: TRBD2; V: TRBV7-9; size: NA; J: TRBJ2-7; CDR3: CASSLSGGAGYEQYF; DNA: TGTGCCAGCAGCTTAAGCGGGGGGGCCGGGTACGAGCAGTACTTC
D: NA; V: TRBV9; size: NA; J: TRBJ2-5; CDR3: CASSAWVGETQYF; DNA: TGTGCCAGCAGCGCCTGGGTAGGGGAGACCCAGTACTTC
D: TRBD1; V: TRBV27; size: NA; J: TRBJ2-4; CDR3: CASSFAGTGGENIQYF; DNA: TGTGCCAGCAGTTTCGCCGGGACAGGGGGCGAGAACATTCAGTACTTC
D: NA; V: TRBV5-5; size: NA; J: TRBJ1-1; CDR3: CASSFSQNTEAFF; DNA: TGTGCCAGCAGCTTTAGTCAAAACACTGAAGCTTTCTTT
D: TRBD1; V: TRBV6-1; size: NA; J: TRBJ1-1; CDR3: CASSIQGVGTEAFF; DNA: TGTGCCAGCAGTATACAGGGGGTCGGCACTGAAGCTTTCTTT
D: NA; V: TRBV6-6; size: NA; J: TRBJ2-1; CDR3: CASSLGNEQFF; DNA: TGTGCCAGCAGTTTAGGAAATGAGCAGTTCTTC
D: TRBD1; V: TRBV30; size: once; J: TRBJ1-3; CDR3: CAWSVAGQGLGNTIYF; DNA: TGTGCCTGGAGTGTTGCGGGACAGGGATTAGGAAACACCATATATTTT
D: NA; V: TRBV19; size: once; J: TRBJ1-5; CDR3: CASSIVGVVGNQPQHF; DNA: TGTGCCAGTAGTATAGTAGGGGTGGTAGGCAATCAGCCCCAGCATTTT
D: NA; V: TRBV7-7; size: NA; J: TRBJ2-5; CDR3: CASSLALEGLETQYF; DNA: TGTGCCAGCAGCTTAGCTCTGGAAGGGCTGGAGACCCAGTACTTC
D: NA; V: TRBV29-1; size: NA; J: TRBJ2-6; CDR3: CSVTWPGTGANVLTF; DNA: TGCAGCGTTACATGGCCGGGCACTGGGGCCAACGTCCTGACTTTC
D: NA; V: TRBV5-4; size: NA; J: TRBJ1-2; CDR3: CASSTDGTGYTF; DNA: TGTGCCAGCAGCACGGACGGCACGGGCTACACCTTC
D: TRBD1; V: TRBV6-6; size: once; J: TRBJ1-6; CDR3: CASKKIEGASPLHF; DNA: TGTGCCAGCAAGAAGATAGAGGGGGCTTCACCCCTCCACTTT
D: NA; V: TRBV6-1; size: NA; J: TRBJ2-5; CDR3: CAIRSRGRGETQYF; DNA: TGTGCCATCAGATCCCGAGGGCGAGGAGAGACCCAGTACTTC
D: TRBD2; V: TRBV11-1; size: NA; J: TRBJ2-5; CDR3: CASRLPGLVWETQYF; DNA: TGTGCCAGCAGACTACCGGGACTAGTCTGGGAGACCCAGTACTTC
D: TRBD2; V: TRBV5-1; size: NA; J: TRBJ2-3; CDR3: CASSLVPAGGPTDTQYF; DNA: TGCGCCAGCAGCTTGGTTCCAGCGGGAGGGCCCACAGATACGCAGTATTTT
D: NA; V: TRBV30; size: NA; J: TRBJ1-4; CDR3: CAWSVQGREKLFF; DNA: TGTGCCTGGAGTGTGCAGGGAAGGGAAAAACTGTTTTTT
D: NA; V: TRBV7-2; size: NA; J: TRBJ1-4; CDR3: CASSLSPSRYEKLFF; DNA: TGTGCCAGCAGCTTAAGTCCGTCCCGGTATGAAAAACTGTTTTTT
D: NA; V: TRBV27; size: NA; J: TRBJ1-1; CDR3: CASSLLDSGTEAFF; DNA: TGTGCCAGCAGTTTACTGGATAGTGGGACTGAAGCTTTCTTT
D: NA; V: TRBV4-1; size: NA; J: TRBJ1-2; CDR3: CASSQDWGRPYGYTF; DNA: TGCGCCAGCAGCCAAGATTGGGGCAGGCCCTATGGCTACACCTTC
D: TRBD1; V: TRBV5-1; size: NA; J: TRBJ2-3; CDR3: CASSLFELGQGRTDTQYF; DNA: TGCGCCAGCAGCTTGTTCGAATTGGGACAGGGGAGAACAGATACGCAGTATTTT
D: TRBD1; V: TRBV30; size: NA; J: TRBJ1-1; CDR3: CAFRQGTMNTEAFF; DNA: TGTGCCTTCCGACAGGGGACTATGAACACTGAAGCTTTCTTT
D: NA; V: TRBV6-5; size: NA; J: TRBJ1-2; CDR3: CASSPSPAANYGYTF; DNA: TGTGCCAGCAGCCCCAGCCCCGCAGCTAACTATGGCTACACCTTC
D: NA; V: TRBV15; size: NA; J: TRBJ1-5; CDR3: CATSARRQINSNQPQHF; DNA: TGTGCCACCAGCGCCCGGAGACAGATCAATAGCAATCAGCCCCAGCATTTT
D: NA; V: TRBV5-6; size: few; J: TRBJ2-4; CDR3: CASSFYLRDIQYF; DNA: TGTGCCAGCAGCTTCTACCTGAGGGACATTCAGTACTTC
D: TRBD2; V: TRBV5-1; size: NA; J: TRBJ2-2; CDR3: CASFSGGSNTGELFF; DNA: TGCGCCAGCTTCTCGGGGGGTTCGAACACCGGGGAGCTGTTTTTT
D: TRBD1; V: TRBV19; size: NA; J: TRBJ2-3; CDR3: CASTPGQVTDTQYF; DNA: TGTGCCAGTACCCCGGGACAGGTCACAGATACGCAGTATTTT
D: NA; V: TRBV27; size: NA; J: TRBJ2-2; CDR3: CASSRTNTGELFF; DNA: TGTGCCAGCAGTCGCACTAACACCGGGGAGCTGTTTTTT
D: TRBD2; V: TRBV6-1; size: NA; J: TRBJ2-3; CDR3: CASSDTGSGSTDTQYF; DNA: TGTGCCAGCAGTGATACAGGTAGCGGGAGCACAGATACGCAGTATTTT